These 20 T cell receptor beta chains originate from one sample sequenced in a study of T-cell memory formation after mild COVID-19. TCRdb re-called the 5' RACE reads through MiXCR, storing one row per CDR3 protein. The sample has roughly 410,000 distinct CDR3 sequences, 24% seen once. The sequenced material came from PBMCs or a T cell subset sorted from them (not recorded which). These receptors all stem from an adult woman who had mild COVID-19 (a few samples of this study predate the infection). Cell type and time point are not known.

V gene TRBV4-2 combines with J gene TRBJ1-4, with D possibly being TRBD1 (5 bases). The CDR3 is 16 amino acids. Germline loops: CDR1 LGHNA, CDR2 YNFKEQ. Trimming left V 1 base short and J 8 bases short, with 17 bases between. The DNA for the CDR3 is TGTGCCAGCAGCCAAGCCCCGGGAGGGGATGGCGAAAAACTGTTTTTT. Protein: CASSQAPGGDGEKLFF.

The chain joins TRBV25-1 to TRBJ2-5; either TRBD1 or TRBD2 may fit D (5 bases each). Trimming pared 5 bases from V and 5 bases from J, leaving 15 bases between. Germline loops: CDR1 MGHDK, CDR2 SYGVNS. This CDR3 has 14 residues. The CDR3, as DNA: TGTGCCAGCAGTAACCACCGGGGCGGCGAGACCCAGTACTTC. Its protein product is CASSNHRGGETQYF. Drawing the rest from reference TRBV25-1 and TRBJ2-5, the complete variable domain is EADIYQTPRYLVIGTGKKITLECSQTMGHDKMYWYQQDPGMELHLIHYSYGVNSTEKGDLSSESTVSRIRTEHFPLTLESARPSHTSQYLCASSNHRGGETQYFGPGTRLLVL.

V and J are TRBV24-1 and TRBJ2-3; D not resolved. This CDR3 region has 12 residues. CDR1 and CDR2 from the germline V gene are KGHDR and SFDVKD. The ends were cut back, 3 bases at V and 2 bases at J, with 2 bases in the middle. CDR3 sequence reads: CATSDDTDTQYF. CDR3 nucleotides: TGTGCCACCAGTGATGACACAGATACGCAGTATTTT.

The CDR3 DNA is TGCGCCAGCGAACTAGCGGCTACCGGGGAGCTGTTTTTT. It is translated as CASELAATGELFF. The chain recombines TRBV5-1 with TRBJ2-2; 8 bases are shared with TRBD2. The CDR3 loop spans 13 amino acids. Germline assignment: CDR1 SGHRS and CDR2 YFSETQ. V trimming: 7 bases; J trimming: 5 bases; junction bases outside the gene matches: 4.

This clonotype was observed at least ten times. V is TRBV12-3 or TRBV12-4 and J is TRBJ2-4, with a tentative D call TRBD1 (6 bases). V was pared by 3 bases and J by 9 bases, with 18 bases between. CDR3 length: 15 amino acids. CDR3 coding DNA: TGTGCCAGCAGTTTGAAGGGTGTGGGGGCCGGCATTCAGTACTTC. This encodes CASSLKGVGAGIQYF.

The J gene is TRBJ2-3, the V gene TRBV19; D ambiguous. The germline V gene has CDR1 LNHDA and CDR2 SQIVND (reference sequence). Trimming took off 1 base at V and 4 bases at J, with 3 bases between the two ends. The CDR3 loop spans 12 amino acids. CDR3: CASSIASDTQYF. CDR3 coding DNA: TGTGCCAGTAGTATAGCATCAGATACGCAGTATTTT.

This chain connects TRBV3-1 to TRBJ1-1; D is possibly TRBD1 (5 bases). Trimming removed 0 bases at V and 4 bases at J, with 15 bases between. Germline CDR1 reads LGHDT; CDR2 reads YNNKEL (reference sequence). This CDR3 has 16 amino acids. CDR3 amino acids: CASSQETDWRGTEAFF. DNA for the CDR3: TGTGCCAGCAGCCAAGAGACAGATTGGAGGGGCACTGAAGCTTTCTTT.

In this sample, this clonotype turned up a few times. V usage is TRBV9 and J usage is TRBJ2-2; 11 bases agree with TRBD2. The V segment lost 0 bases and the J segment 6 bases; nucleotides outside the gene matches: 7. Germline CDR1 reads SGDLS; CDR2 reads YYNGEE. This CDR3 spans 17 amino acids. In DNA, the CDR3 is TGTGCCAGCAGCGTAGTGGCTAGCGGGAGGAAGTCCGGGGAGCTGTTTTTT. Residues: CASSVVASGRKSGELFF.

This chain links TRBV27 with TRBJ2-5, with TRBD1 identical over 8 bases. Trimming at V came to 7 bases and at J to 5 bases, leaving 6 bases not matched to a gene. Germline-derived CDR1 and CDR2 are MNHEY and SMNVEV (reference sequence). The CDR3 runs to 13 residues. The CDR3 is CASKGQGAETQYF. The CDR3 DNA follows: TGTGCCAGCAAGGGCCAGGGGGCCGAGACCCAGTACTTC.

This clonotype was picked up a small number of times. CDR3 nucleotides: TGCGCCAGCAGCCAAGCCAACCTTGCAACTAATGAAAAACTGTTTTTT. It encodes CASSQANLATNEKLFF. The genes are TRBV4-1 and TRBJ1-4, with D unresolved. This CDR3 spans 16 amino acids. The germline CDR1 and CDR2 sequences are MGHRA and YSYEKL. The V and J ends lost 1 base and 0 bases respectively, with 9 bases between them.

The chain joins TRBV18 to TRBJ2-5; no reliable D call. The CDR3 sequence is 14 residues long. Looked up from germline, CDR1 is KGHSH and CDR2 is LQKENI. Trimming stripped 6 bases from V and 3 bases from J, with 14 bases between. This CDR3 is CASSRPMGKETQYF. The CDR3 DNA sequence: TGTGCCAGCTCCCGACCCATGGGCAAAGAGACCCAGTACTTC.

CDR3 sequence reads: CASSDPPHEQYF. DNA for the CDR3: TGTGCCAGCAGTGACCCCCCCCACGAGCAGTACTTC. The chain recombines TRBV6-6 with TRBJ2-7; no clear D gene. V lost 5 bases and J lost 5, with 10 bases in between. This CDR3 contains 12 residues. From germline, CDR1 is MNHNY and CDR2 SVGAGI (reference sequence).

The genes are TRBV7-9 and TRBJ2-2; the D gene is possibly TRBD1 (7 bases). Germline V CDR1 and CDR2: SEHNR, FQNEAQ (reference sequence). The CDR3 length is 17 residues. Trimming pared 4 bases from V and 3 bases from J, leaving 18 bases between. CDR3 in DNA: TGTGCCAGCAGCTCGCCTCTACAGGGGAGGCACACCGGGGAGCTGTTTTTT. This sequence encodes CASSSPLQGRHTGELFF.

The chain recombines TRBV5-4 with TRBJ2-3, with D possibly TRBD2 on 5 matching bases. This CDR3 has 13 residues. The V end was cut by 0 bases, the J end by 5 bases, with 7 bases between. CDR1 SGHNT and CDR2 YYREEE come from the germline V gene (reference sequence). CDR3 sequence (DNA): TGTGCCAGCAGCTTGGCGGGGAGAGATACGCAGTATTTT. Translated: CASSLAGRDTQYF.

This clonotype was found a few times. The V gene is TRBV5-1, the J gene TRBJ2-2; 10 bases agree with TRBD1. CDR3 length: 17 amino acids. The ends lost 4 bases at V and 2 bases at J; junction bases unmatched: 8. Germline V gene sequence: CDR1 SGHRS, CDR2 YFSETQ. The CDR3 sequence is CASSLRTGGINTGELFF. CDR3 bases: TGCGCCAGCAGCCTAAGGACAGGGGGAATCAACACCGGGGAGCTGTTTTTT.

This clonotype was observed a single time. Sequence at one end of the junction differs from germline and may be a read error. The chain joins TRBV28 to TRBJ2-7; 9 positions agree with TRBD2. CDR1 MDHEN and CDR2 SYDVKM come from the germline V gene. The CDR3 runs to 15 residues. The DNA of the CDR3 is TGTGACAGCAGGCCTCCGGGACTAGCCACCTACGAGCAGTACTTC. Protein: CDSRPPGLATYEQYF.

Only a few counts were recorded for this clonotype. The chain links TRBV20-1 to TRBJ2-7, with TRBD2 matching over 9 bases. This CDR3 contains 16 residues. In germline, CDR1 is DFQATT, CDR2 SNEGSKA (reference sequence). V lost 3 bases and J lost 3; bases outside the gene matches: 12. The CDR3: CSARRGSGSLYYEQYF. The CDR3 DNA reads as TGCAGTGCTAGGAGGGGTAGCGGGAGCCTTTACTACGAGCAGTACTTC.

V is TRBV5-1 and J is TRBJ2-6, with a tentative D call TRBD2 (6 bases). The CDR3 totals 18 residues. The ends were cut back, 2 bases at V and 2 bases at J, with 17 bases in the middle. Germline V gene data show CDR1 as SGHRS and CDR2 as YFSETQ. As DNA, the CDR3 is TGCGCCAGCAGCTTCGGGGGTTCCCAGGGCACTGGGGCCAACGTCCTGACTTTC. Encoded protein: CASSFGGSQGTGANVLTF.

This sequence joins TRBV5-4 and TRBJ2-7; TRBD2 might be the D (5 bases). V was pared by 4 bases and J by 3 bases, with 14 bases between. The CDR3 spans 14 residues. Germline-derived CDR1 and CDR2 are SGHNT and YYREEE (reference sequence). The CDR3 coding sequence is TGTGCCAGCAGCACCTCCGCGGGCCTCTACGAGCAGTACTTC. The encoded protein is CASSTSAGLYEQYF.

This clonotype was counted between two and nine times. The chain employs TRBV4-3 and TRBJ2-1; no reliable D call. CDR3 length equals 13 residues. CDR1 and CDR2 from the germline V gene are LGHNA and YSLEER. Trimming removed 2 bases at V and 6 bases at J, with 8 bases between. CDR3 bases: TGCGCCAGCAGCCAATTGGGTTTCAATGAGCAGTTCTTC. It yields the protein CASSQLGFNEQFF.